The clone carrying this TCR beta chain was found a few times. Its antigen is not known. TCRdb reanalysed the 5' RACE reads using MiXCR and keeps one entry per CDR3 protein. The sample contains 450,000 to 650,000 distinct CDR3 sequences, about 22% of which appear only once. This record belongs to a study of T-cell memory formation after mild COVID-19. General observations from the study: Several responding clones turned up in pre-infection memory, indicating that cross-reactive memory may have taken part. Shrinking CD4+ clones resided mostly in CM and EM, and CD8+ ones in EMRA. Clones that got smaller from day 15 to 85 had even CD4/CD8, while clones growing later tipped toward CD4+.

The CDR3 loop spans 16 amino acids. V lost 1 base, J lost 4 bases, and 6 bases stayed unmatched. Germline values: CDR1 MGHRA, CDR2 YSYEKL. The rearrangement links TRBV4-1 to TRBJ2-2; 7 positions match TRBD2. Sequencing was performed on PBMCs or a T cell subset sorted from them (not recorded which). This sequence was found in an adult woman who had mild COVID-19 (a few samples of this study predate the infection). Cell type and time point are not known. CDR3 DNA sequence: TGCGCCAGCAGCCAAGGTCGGACTAGTTTCACCGGGGAGCTGTTTTTT. This codes for CASSQGRTSFTGELFF.